Each of the 27 T cell receptor beta chains below was sequenced from the same sample in a study of neurological immune-mediated disorders. TCRdb analysed the 5' RACE reads with MiXCR anew, one entry per CDR3 protein. The sample records 95,000 to 150,000 distinct CDR3 sequences, roughly 3.4% being singletons. Sequences were obtained from PBMCs. The receptors were sampled from a woman in her 30s with multiple sclerosis.

This clonotype has just a few counts. This may stem from a read error, because a much larger clone lies one nucleotide away. The gene calls are TRBV12-3 or TRBV12-4 and TRBJ2-3; weak D call: TRBD2 (5 bases). This CDR3 region has 15 residues. V lost 7 bases and J lost 4, with 18 bases in between. CDR3 DNA: TGTGCCAGCAATGCTCCGGGAAACCCGTCAGATACGCAGTATTTT. Amino acids: CASNAPGNPSDTQYF.

This clonotype was counted many times. Relative to the germline gene, one junction end is altered; a read error may explain this. The rearrangement uses TRBV7-9 and TRBJ2-3; 12 bases fit TRBD2. The germline CDR1 and CDR2 sequences are SEHNR and FQNEAQ (reference sequence). This CDR3 has 12 amino acids. The CDR3 nucleotides read TGTGCCAGCAGCTTACTAGCGGGGGGGCCCCATTTT. It is translated as CASSLLAGGPHF. Using reference TRBV7-9 and TRBJ2-3 for the parts outside the CDR3, the full variable domain is DTGVSQNPRHKITKRGQNVTFRCDPISEHNRLYWYRQTLGQGPEFLTYFQNEAQLEKSRLLSDRFSAERPKGSFSTLEIQRTEQGDSAMYLCASSLLAGGPHFGPGTRLTVL.

In this sample, this clonotype turned up many times. The chain combines TRBV7-2 with TRBJ1-2, with a tentative D call TRBD1 (6 bases). The CDR3 is made up of 15 amino acids. The germline gives CDR1 SGHTA, CDR2 FQGNSA. Trimming shortened V by 2 bases and J by 3 bases, and 13 bases separated the two germline ends. The CDR3 spells CASSLPGVLDYGYTF. The CDR3 DNA reads TGTGCCAGCAGCTTACCAGGGGTGCTGGACTATGGCTACACCTTC.

This clonotype was counted ten times or more. The CDR3 loop reads CASSVGLASGNYEQYF. The DNA of the CDR3 is TGTGCCAGCAGCGTAGGGTTGGCTAGCGGGAACTACGAGCAGTACTTC. The genes are TRBV9 and TRBJ2-7, with TRBD2 identical over 9 bases. With V trimmed by 0 bases and J by 3 bases, 7 bases remained unmatched. This CDR3 has 16 amino acids. Germline V gene lookup returns CDR1 SGDLS and CDR2 YYNGEE.

This clonotype was found many times. This chain joins TRBV13 and TRBJ2-4; TRBD2 matches 9 bases. The germline V gene has CDR1 PRHDT and CDR2 FYEKMQ (reference sequence). Trimming removed 11 bases from V and 6 bases from J; junction bases left unmatched: 5. The CDR3 extends over 12 amino acids. The CDR3 is CASSGGTNIQYF. The CDR3 DNA reads TGTGCCTCAAGCGGGGGGACAAACATTCAGTACTTC.

There are many counts of this clonotype. The chain combines TRBV7-9 with TRBJ2-7; D may be TRBD1 or TRBD2 (5 bases each). Germline V gene data show CDR1 as SEHNR and CDR2 as FQNEAQ (reference sequence). This CDR3 contains 14 residues. V was pared by 2 bases and J by 2 bases, with 10 bases between. This chain's CDR3 is CASSLWGRAYEQYF. The DNA of the CDR3 is TGTGCCAGCAGCTTATGGGGGAGAGCCTACGAGCAGTACTTC.

This clonotype has at least ten counts. The chain employs TRBV6-2 or TRBV6-3 and TRBJ2-1, with 7 bases lining up with TRBD1. Germline values: CDR1 MNHEY, CDR2 SVGEGT. The CDR3 is 20 residues long. V lost 7 bases to trimming and J lost 0 bases; unmatched junction nucleotides: 21. The CDR3 is CASIDTGAVRSPNSYNEQFF. The CDR3 DNA reads as TGTGCCAGCATCGATACAGGGGCCGTGAGATCCCCCAACTCCTACAATGAGCAGTTCTTC.

On this clonotype itself: This may come from a read error, since a much larger clone is one base off. The CDR3 end shows no conserved phenylalanine or tryptophan, and so a read error is likely. The chain carries TRBV15 and TRBJ2-7; D is unresolved. The germline CDR1 and CDR2 sequences are LNHNV and YYDKDF (reference sequence). The CDR3 is 14 residues long. Trimming pared 0 bases from V and 0 bases from J, leaving 6 bases between. This chain's CDR3 is CATSRDGVSYEQYC. As DNA, the CDR3 is TGTGCCACCAGCAGAGACGGCGTCTCCTACGAGCAGTACTGC.

This clonotype was recorded many times. The chain employs TRBV28 and TRBJ2-5, with a tentative D call TRBD2 (5 bases). Trimming shortened V by 1 base and J by 6 bases, and 12 bases separated the two germline ends. Germline assignment: CDR1 MDHEN and CDR2 SYDVKM. The CDR3 totals 14 residues. CDR3 DNA: TGTGCCAGCAGTTTATACAGTCTCGGGAAGACCCAGTACTTC. It codes for CASSLYSLGKTQYF.

This clonotype was detected many times. V is TRBV7-2 and J is TRBJ2-3; 11 bases align to TRBD2. V lost 5 bases, J lost 4 bases, and 11 bases stayed unmatched. CDR1 SGHTA and CDR2 FQGNSA come from the germline V gene. The CDR3 spans 17 residues. The CDR3 protein is CASSHRTSGLQADTQYF. In DNA, the CDR3 is TGTGCCAGCAGCCATCGGACTAGCGGGCTTCAAGCAGATACGCAGTATTTT.

In this sample, this clonotype turned up many times. The V and J genes are TRBV20-1 and TRBJ1-2; 8 nucleotides agree with TRBD1. The V and J ends lost 6 bases and 2 bases, in that order; junction bases with no gene match: 5. Germline CDR1 is DFQATT and CDR2 is SNEGSKA (reference sequence). This CDR3 contains 13 residues. The CDR3, as DNA: TGCAGTGCGGTCCGGACAGGGAACTATGGCTACACCTTC. Its protein is CSAVRTGNYGYTF.

This clonotype was counted many times. The rearrangement links TRBV7-9 to TRBJ2-5; D is perhaps TRBD2 (5 bases). Germline assignment: CDR1 SEHNR and CDR2 FQNEAQ (reference sequence). V gave up 0 bases and J gave up 2 bases, with 16 bases separating them. The CDR3 runs 17 residues. The CDR3 here is CASSLAPGSPAQETQYF. As DNA, the CDR3 is TGTGCCAGCAGCTTAGCGCCGGGGTCCCCTGCTCAAGAGACCCAGTACTTC.

The chain couples TRBV4-3 to TRBJ1-1; D is ambiguous. The germline V and J ends were trimmed by 0 bases and 10 bases, with 12 bases remaining between them. This CDR3 is 13 amino acids long. Germline V gene sequence: CDR1 LGHNA, CDR2 YSLEER. The CDR3 bases are TGCGCCAGCAGCCAAGATCGTCGCCGCGGAGCTTTCTTT. This codes for CASSQDRRRGAFF.

This clonotype was seen many times. J is TRBJ2-1 and V is TRBV12-3 or TRBV12-4; D ambiguous. The CDR3 covers 17 residues. The V and J ends lost 2 bases and 8 bases respectively, with 22 bases between them. CDR3 sequence: CASSLPALPPTLHEQFF. The DNA for the CDR3 is TGTGCCAGCAGTTTACCGGCCCTACCGCCAACTCTCCATGAGCAGTTCTTC.

At least ten counts were recorded for this clonotype. The V gene is TRBV7-8, the J gene TRBJ2-7, with 7 bases matching TRBD1. The CDR3 is 15 amino acids. Germline V gene lookup returns CDR1 SGHVS and CDR2 FQNEAQ. Losses at the gene ends were 5 bases for V and 5 bases for J; bases not matched to a gene: 12. The CDR3 coding sequence is TGTGCCAGCAGCGATGACAGGGCGTCTAGCCACGAGCAGTACTTC. It specifies CASSDDRASSHEQYF. Based on the CDR3 plus reference TRBV7-8 and TRBJ2-7, the full variable domain is GAGVSQSPRYKVAKRGQDVALRCDPISGHVSLFWYQQALGQGPEFLTYFQNEAQLDKSGLPSDRFFAERPEGSVSTLKIQRTQQEDSAVYLCASSDDRASSHEQYFGPGTRLTVT.

This clonotype was seen ten or more times. DNA for the CDR3: TGTGCCAGCAGCTTCACCGCGGAGGACAGGGCCTATGGCTACACCTTC. This sequence encodes CASSFTAEDRAYGYTF. The chain combines TRBV7-9 with TRBJ1-2; 8 bases are shared with TRBD1. The germline V gene encodes CDR1 SEHNR and CDR2 FQNEAQ (reference sequence). V trimming: 3 bases; J trimming: 4 bases; junction bases outside the gene matches: 10. The CDR3 spans 16 residues.

This clonotype has only a few counts. The rearrangement uses TRBV7-8 and TRBJ2-5, with TRBD2 matching over 8 bases. The V gene end was trimmed by 6 bases and the J gene end by 1 base; junction bases not matched to a gene: 7. Germline-derived CDR1 and CDR2 are SGHVS and FQNEAQ. The CDR3 is 15 amino acids. CDR3 sequence: CASRVGRAFQETQYF. DNA of the CDR3: TGTGCCAGCAGGGTCGGGAGGGCCTTCCAAGAGACCCAGTACTTC.

Ten or more counts support this clonotype. The V call is TRBV7-8, the J call TRBJ1-6, with TRBD1 as a possible D gene (6 bases). The germline CDR1 and CDR2 sequences are SGHVS and FQNEAQ. Trimming stripped 2 bases from V and 9 bases from J, with 11 bases between. CDR3 length: 14 residues. The CDR3 region is CASSLSQGSSPLHF. CDR3 in DNA: TGTGCCAGCAGCTTATCCCAGGGGAGTTCACCCCTCCACTTT.

The chain joins TRBV3-1 to TRBJ1-1; TRBD1 is a possible D gene (5 bases). Per the germline V gene, CDR1 is LGHDT and CDR2 is YNNKEL (reference sequence). V was trimmed by 4 bases and J by 2 bases, leaving 14 bases between them. CDR3 length equals 15 residues. CDR3 in DNA: TGTGCCAGCAGCCCCAGCCCGGACACCAACACTGAAGCTTTCTTT. Translated, it gives CASSPSPDTNTEAFF. Supplemented by reference TRBV3-1 and TRBJ1-1, the full variable domain reads DTAVSQTPKYLVTQMGNDKSIKCEQNLGHDTMYWYKQDSKKFLKIMFSYNNKELIINETVPNRFSPKSPDKAHLNLHINSLELGDSAVYFCASSPSPDTNTEAFFGQGTRLTVV.

This clonotype has a count of ten or more. This rearrangement joins TRBV6-5 to TRBJ1-2; 11 bases line up with TRBD1. Trimming cost V 8 bases and J 8 bases; bases outside gene matches: 7. Germline V gene data show CDR1 as MNHEY and CDR2 as SVGAGI. The CDR3 sequence is 13 residues long. This CDR3 reads CASLGQGAGGYTF. CDR3 nucleotide sequence: TGTGCCAGCCTCGGACAGGGGGCGGGCGGCTACACCTTC.

This clonotype occurred many times. This chain joins TRBV7-9 and TRBJ1-1; 12 bases are shared with TRBD1. The CDR3 covers 15 residues. CDR1 is SEHNR, CDR2 FQNEAQ, per germline (reference sequence). Trimming took 0 bases from V and 8 from J; bases not matched to a gene: 4. CDR3 residues: CASSLAPGTGGEAFF. The CDR3 DNA reads TGTGCCAGCAGCTTAGCCCCAGGGACAGGGGGCGAAGCTTTCTTT.

This clonotype was seen at least ten times. In nucleotides, the CDR3 is TGTGCCAGCAGTTTTGGGCCAAACTATGGCTACACCTTC. Translating it yields CASSFGPNYGYTF. The genes are TRBV27 and TRBJ1-2; no firm D call. CDR3 length: 13 amino acids. The V gene lost 3 bases and the J gene lost 2 bases, with 7 bases spanning the gap. Germline assignment: CDR1 MNHEY and CDR2 SMNVEV (reference sequence).

This clonotype was counted at least ten times. This chain connects TRBV4-3 to TRBJ2-3; D may be TRBD1 or TRBD2 (6 bases each). With 1 base removed from V and 6 bases from J, the gap between germline ends came to 14 bases. The CDR3 contains 15 residues. Germline V gene lookup returns CDR1 LGHNA and CDR2 YSLEER. CDR3 sequence (DNA): TGCGCCAGCAGCCAAGTCGGGGGCGTCCAGGATACGCAGTATTTT. This sequence encodes CASSQVGGVQDTQYF.

The sample holds many counts of this clonotype. V is TRBV6-1 and J is TRBJ2-3; tentative D call: TRBD2 (6 bases). Trimming took 2 bases from V and 2 from J, leaving 14 bases between them. CDR3 length: 16 residues. Germline V gene lookup returns CDR1 MNHNS and CDR2 SASEGT. In nucleotides, the CDR3 is TGTGCCAGCAGTGAACAGGGCGGGACCTACACAGATACGCAGTATTTT. Amino acid sequence: CASSEQGGTYTDTQYF.

This clonotype was seen many times. The chain combines TRBV29-1 with TRBJ1-2, with D unclear. V lost 7 bases and J 3 bases, leaving 12 bases between the germline ends. Germline CDR1 SQVTM, CDR2 ANQGSEA. CDR3 length: 12 amino acids. CDR3 loop: CSAPWQDYGYTF. CDR3 coding DNA: TGCAGCGCTCCTTGGCAAGACTATGGCTACACCTTC.

This clonotype was detected ten times or more. The rearrangement uses TRBV20-1 and TRBJ2-7; TRBD1 agrees at 7 bases. The V and J ends lost 2 bases and 3 bases, in that order; junction bases with no gene match: 7. This CDR3 contains 14 residues. Looked up from germline, CDR1 is DFQATT and CDR2 is SNEGSKA (reference sequence). The CDR3 sequence is CSARRPGTDYEQYF. The CDR3 bases are TGCAGTGCTAGACGTCCCGGGACAGACTACGAGCAGTACTTC.

This clonotype occurred many times. V usage is TRBV20-1 and J usage is TRBJ2-7, with TRBD2 matching 7 bases. Trimming took 3 bases from V and 6 from J; bases not matched to a gene: 5. This CDR3 has 12 amino acids. The V gene's germline CDR1 is DFQATT and CDR2 SNEGSKA (reference sequence). CDR3 sequence reads: CSASPWEGEQYF. CDR3 sequence (DNA): TGCAGTGCTAGTCCGTGGGAGGGCGAGCAGTACTTC.